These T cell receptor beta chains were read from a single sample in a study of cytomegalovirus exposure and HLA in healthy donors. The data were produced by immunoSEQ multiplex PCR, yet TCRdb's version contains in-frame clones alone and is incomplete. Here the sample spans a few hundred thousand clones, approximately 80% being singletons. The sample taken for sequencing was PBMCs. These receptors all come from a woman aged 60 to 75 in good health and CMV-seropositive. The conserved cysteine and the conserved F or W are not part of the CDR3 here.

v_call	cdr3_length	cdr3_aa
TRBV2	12	ASSDQGKGYEQY
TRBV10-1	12	ASSGGLGTGELF
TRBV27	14	ASSYKWGVVNQPQH
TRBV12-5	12	ASGLMDSQETQY
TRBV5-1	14	ASSASGSFGYNEQF
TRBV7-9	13	ASGAEWSGANVLT
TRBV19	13	ASSPQGLVVYEQY
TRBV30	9	AWTWGDGYT
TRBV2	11	ASSRVGNQPQH
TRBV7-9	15	ASSRVSSVPSTDTQY
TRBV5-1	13	ASSLKGTGAYEQY
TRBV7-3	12	ASSSPMGAYEQY
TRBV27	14	ASSHGGFGIQETQY
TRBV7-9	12	ASSLGGQGGEQY
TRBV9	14	ASSAGGQGMNTEAF
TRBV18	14	ASSPESGGGSYEQY
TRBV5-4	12	ASSLGRIGDEQF
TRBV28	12	ASSFEGDNQPQH
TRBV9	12	ASSVGQGYEKLF
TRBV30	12	AWSVRGSNQPQH